The 21 T cell receptor beta chains presented below share a single source sample, sequenced in a study of cytomegalovirus exposure and HLA in healthy donors. PCR involved 60 Vbeta and 13 Jbeta primers. Sequencing was performed with immunoSEQ multiplex PCR; in TCRdb, only in-frame clones are kept and a portion is missing. Among approximately 150,000 clones, 75% to 85% were seen once, and the ten largest hold approximately 13%. Sequencing input: PBMCs. The receptors stem from a woman between 45 and 60 years old in good health and CMV-seropositive.

CDR3 sequence (DNA): TGTGCCAGCAGTTACTCGAGTGATAGCAATCAGCCCCAGCATTTT. It yields the protein CASSYSSDSNQPQHF. The gene calls are TRBV6-5 and TRBJ1-5; D ambiguous. The CDR3 extends over 15 amino acids. Germline lookup yields CDR1 MNHEY and CDR2 SVGAGI. Trimming took off 0 bases at V and 0 bases at J, with 6 bases between the two ends.

V usage is TRBV5-1 and J usage is TRBJ1-3; 10 bases match TRBD1. V lost 3 bases and J lost 2; bases outside the gene matches: 5. The length of the CDR3 is 16 residues. Germline V gene lookup returns CDR1 SGHRS and CDR2 YFSETQ. The CDR3 reads CASSSGQGGTGNTIYF. DNA of the CDR3: TGCGCCAGCAGCTCCGGACAGGGGGGCACTGGAAACACCATATATTTT.

V and J are TRBV5-1 and TRBJ1-1; 7 nucleotides line up with TRBD1. This CDR3 has 15 residues. Trimming at V came to 0 bases and at J to 3 bases, leaving 5 bases not matched to a gene. Per the germline V gene, CDR1 is SGHRS and CDR2 is YFSETQ. This chain's CDR3 is CASSLGQGVDTEAFF. For the CDR3, the DNA is TGCGCCAGCAGCTTGGGTCAGGGGGTTGACACTGAAGCTTTCTTT.

Here the CDR3 reads CASSYSKGQEGSPLHF. In DNA form, the CDR3 reads TGTGCCAGCAGTTACTCGAAGGGACAGGAGGGTTCACCCCTCCACTTT. The chain joins TRBV6-5 to TRBJ1-6, with 8 bases matching TRBD1. V was pared by 0 bases and J by 9 bases, with 7 bases of the junction left unmatched. Germline loops: CDR1 MNHEY, CDR2 SVGAGI. This CDR3 spans 16 amino acids.

The chain recombines TRBV5-1 with TRBJ2-1; 10 bases match TRBD2. V shed 6 bases and J 0 bases; nucleotides not matched to a gene: 3. Germline CDR1 is SGHRS and CDR2 is YFSETQ. The CDR3 sequence is 15 residues long. The CDR3 reads CASTSSGGSYNEQFF. In DNA, the CDR3 is TGCGCCAGCACCTCTAGCGGGGGCTCCTACAATGAGCAGTTCTTC.

This clone appeared a few times. The chain employs TRBV7-9 and TRBJ2-3, with D perhaps TRBD2 (5 bases). The CDR3 is 13 amino acids. The V and J ends lost 5 bases and 4 bases respectively, with 10 bases between them. Per the germline V gene, CDR1 is SEHNR and CDR2 is FQNEAQ (reference sequence). The CDR3 bases are TGTGCCAGCAGCCCTAGAGGGCCAGATACGCAGTATTTT. Amino acid sequence: CASSPRGPDTQYF. Together with reference TRBV7-9 and TRBJ2-3, the CDR3 gives the full variable domain: DTGVSQNPRHKITKRGQNVTFRCDPISEHNRLYWYRQTLGQGPEFLTYFQNEAQLEKSRLLSDRFSAERPKGSFSTLEIQRTEQGDSAMYLCASSPRGPDTQYFGPGTRLTVL.

The chain recombines TRBV30 with TRBJ2-7; TRBD1 aligns across 8 bases. Germline CDR1 GTSNPN, CDR2 SVGIG (reference sequence). This CDR3 has 14 residues. Trimming cost V 4 bases and J 6 bases; bases outside gene matches: 11. The CDR3 nucleotides read TGTGCCTGGAACCCTCTGGCAGGGGGCACCGAGCAGTACTTC. Its protein product is CAWNPLAGGTEQYF.

The table lists this clone with a few counts. The chain uses TRBV19 and TRBJ1-5, with a possible D match to TRBD1 (5 bases). Trimming took 4 bases from V and 3 from J, leaving 7 bases between them. The CDR3 covers 13 residues. The germline V gene encodes CDR1 LNHDA and CDR2 SQIVND (reference sequence). The CDR3 nucleotides read TGTGCCAGTAGTAACAGGTACAATCAGCCCCAGCATTTT. It encodes CASSNRYNQPQHF.

The table lists this clone with a count of one. The chain joins TRBV6-1 to TRBJ1-5; the match to TRBD1 covers 7 bases. V was pared by 4 bases and J by 9 bases, with 9 bases of the junction left unmatched. The CDR3 is made up of 14 amino acids. Germline V CDR1 and CDR2: MNHNS, SASEGT. CDR3 in amino acids: CASSVGTVMRPQHF. CDR3 DNA sequence: TGTGCCAGCAGTGTGGGGACAGTCATGCGGCCCCAGCATTTT.

The J gene is TRBJ1-5, the V gene TRBV4-1; D is undetermined. CDR3 length: 15 amino acids. V was cut by 2 bases and J by 1 base, with 9 bases left in between. The germline gives CDR1 MGHRA, CDR2 YSYEKL. Here the CDR3 reads CASSQQAPSNQPQHF. The CDR3 region has the DNA TGCGCCAGCAGCCAACAAGCACCAAGCAATCAGCCCCAGCATTTT.

V gene TRBV5-1 combines with J gene TRBJ2-5, with TRBD1 identical over 9 bases. The CDR3 totals 15 residues. The trim removed 3 bases at V and 4 bases at J, leaving 7 bases unmatched. Germline V gives CDR1 SGHRS, CDR2 YFSETQ. The DNA for the CDR3 is TGCGCCAGCAGCTATCGGACAGGGGAGGGAGAGACCCAGTACTTC. Its translation: CASSYRTGEGETQYF.

The chain joins TRBV5-1 to TRBJ2-2, with 10 bases matching TRBD2. Germline lookup yields CDR1 SGHRS and CDR2 YFSETQ. The CDR3 is made up of 17 amino acids. The junction had 3 bases not matched to a gene; V was cut back by 1 base and J by 0 bases. The CDR3 region is CASSLTSGAANTGELFF. In nucleotides, the CDR3 is TGCGCCAGCAGCTTGACTAGCGGGGCAGCGAACACCGGGGAGCTGTTTTTT.

The V call is TRBV6-5, the J call TRBJ2-7; 9 bases align to TRBD1. The CDR3 extends over 15 amino acids. The germline CDR1 and CDR2 sequences are MNHEY and SVGAGI. The junction had 5 bases not matched to a gene; V was cut back by 5 bases and J by 0 bases. Written as DNA, the CDR3 is TGTGCCAGCAGTCCCACAGGGGGCTCCTCCTACGAGCAGTACTTC. This codes for CASSPTGGSSYEQYF.

CDR3 DNA sequence: TGTGCCAGCAGCCACTTAAACAGGGGCTTAGGGAACTATGGCTACACCTTC. It yields the protein CASSHLNRGLGNYGYTF. The chain is built from TRBV11-2 and TRBJ1-2, with 7 bases fitting TRBD1. This CDR3 is built from 17 residues. Losses at the gene ends were 5 bases for V and 2 bases for J; bases not matched to a gene: 14. Germline V gives CDR1 SGHAT, CDR2 FQNNGV.

A note on this clone: One junction end disagrees with the germline gene, perhaps due to a read error. The rearrangement links TRBV4-1 to TRBJ1-1; possibly TRBD1 for D (6 bases). The CDR3 is made up of 12 amino acids. CDR1 and CDR2 (germline): MGHRA, YSYEKL. In nucleotides, the CDR3 is TGTGCCAGCAGGGTCTCGACAGGTATGCTTTTCTTT. Its protein is CASRVSTGMLFF.

J is TRBJ2-1 and V is TRBV7-6; 7 positions match TRBD2. Germline CDR1 SGHVS, CDR2 FNYEAQ. This CDR3 contains 13 residues. Unmatched junction bases numbered 12, after V lost 3 bases and J lost 16 bases. DNA for the CDR3: TGTGCCAGCAGCTTCACCGGGACTACCGTTATCTTCTTC. This sequence encodes CASSFTGTTVIFF.

Points on this clone: Since no conserved phenylalanine or tryptophan closes the CDR3, a read error is the likely cause. The DNA is left out, because the CDR3 cannot be placed on it with certainty; the CDR3 is given as TCRdb lists it. V usage is TRBV20-1 and J usage is TRBJ1-1; no DNA check was done on the table's D call, TRBD1. Germline V CDR1 and CDR2: DFQATT, SNEGSKA (reference sequence). The CDR3 sequence runs 11 residues, both termini included. This CDR3 is CSARDRGHIIP.

The chain has TRBV7-9 and TRBJ2-1; D not certain. The CDR3 totals 17 residues. Germline lookup yields CDR1 SEHNR and CDR2 FQNEAQ (reference sequence). The V gene lost 1 base and the J gene lost 0 bases, with 13 bases spanning the gap. CDR3 sequence: CASSLVRLPSSYNEQFF. CDR3 coding DNA: TGTGCCAGCAGCTTAGTCCGACTCCCGAGCTCCTACAATGAGCAGTTCTTC.

This clone was seen once. V is TRBV5-6 and J is TRBJ2-4; D is unclear. Per germline, CDR1 SGHDT and CDR2 YYEEEE. This CDR3 has 14 residues. With 0 bases removed from V and 3 bases from J, the gap between germline ends came to 7 bases. The CDR3 here is CASSLGTVKNIQYF. The DNA of the CDR3 is TGTGCCAGCAGCTTGGGAACGGTCAAAAACATTCAGTACTTC.

Only one count was recorded for this clone. The chain has TRBV6-6 and TRBJ2-7; D gene ambiguous. The V gene lost 4 bases and the J gene lost 0 bases, with 4 bases spanning the gap. The CDR3 consists of 12 residues. CDR1 and CDR2 (germline): MNHNY, SVGAGI (reference sequence). CDR3 sequence: CASSSFSYEQYF. The CDR3 coding sequence is TGTGCCAGCAGTTCCTTCTCCTACGAGCAGTACTTC.

The chain uses TRBV2 and TRBJ2-1, with D maybe TRBD2 (7 bases). The CDR3 has 14 residues. CDR1 and CDR2 (germline): SNHLY, FYNNEI. V was shortened by 4 bases and J by 4 bases, with 11 bases between the two germline ends. CDR3 loop: CASSAGGPYNEQFF. The DNA of the CDR3 is TGTGCCAGCAGTGCCGGGGGGCCGTACAATGAGCAGTTCTTC.